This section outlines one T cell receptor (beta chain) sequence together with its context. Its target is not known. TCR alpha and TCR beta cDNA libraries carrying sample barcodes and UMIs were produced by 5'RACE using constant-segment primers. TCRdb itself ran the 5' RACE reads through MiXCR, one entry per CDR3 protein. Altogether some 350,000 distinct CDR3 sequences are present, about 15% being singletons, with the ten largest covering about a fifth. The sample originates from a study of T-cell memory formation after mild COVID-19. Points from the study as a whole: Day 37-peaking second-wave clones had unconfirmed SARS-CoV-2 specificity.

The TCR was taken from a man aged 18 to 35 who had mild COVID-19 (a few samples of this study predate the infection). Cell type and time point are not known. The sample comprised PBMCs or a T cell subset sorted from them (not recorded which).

Written as DNA, the CDR3 is TGTGCCACCAGTGATTCGGTTGGGTCGGCGCAGTATTTT. It specifies CATSDSVGSAQYF. The rearrangement links TRBV24-1 to TRBJ2-3; D gene unclear. V was cut by 2 bases and J by 10 bases, with 12 bases left in between. Germline V gene data show CDR1 as KGHDR and CDR2 as SFDVKD. The CDR3 totals 13 residues.